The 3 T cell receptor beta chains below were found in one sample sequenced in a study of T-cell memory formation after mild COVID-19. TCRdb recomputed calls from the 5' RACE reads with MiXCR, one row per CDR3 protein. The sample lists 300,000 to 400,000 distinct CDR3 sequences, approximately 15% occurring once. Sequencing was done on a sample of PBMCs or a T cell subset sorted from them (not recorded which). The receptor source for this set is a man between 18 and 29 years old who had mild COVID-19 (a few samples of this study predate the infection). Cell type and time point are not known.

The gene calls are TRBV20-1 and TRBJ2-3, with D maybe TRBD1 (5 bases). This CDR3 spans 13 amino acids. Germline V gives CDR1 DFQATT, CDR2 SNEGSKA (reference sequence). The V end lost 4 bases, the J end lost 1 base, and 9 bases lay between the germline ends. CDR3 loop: CSANRQRTDTQYF. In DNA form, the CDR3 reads TGCAGTGCTAATCGACAGCGCACAGATACGCAGTATTTT.

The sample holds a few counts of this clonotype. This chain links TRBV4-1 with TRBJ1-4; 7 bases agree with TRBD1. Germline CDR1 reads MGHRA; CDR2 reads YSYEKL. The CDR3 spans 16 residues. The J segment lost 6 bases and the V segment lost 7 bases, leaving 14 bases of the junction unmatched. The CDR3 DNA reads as TGCGCCAGCACCGGGACAGCCTCGCTAGATGATGAAAAACTGTTTTTT. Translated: CASTGTASLDDEKLFF.

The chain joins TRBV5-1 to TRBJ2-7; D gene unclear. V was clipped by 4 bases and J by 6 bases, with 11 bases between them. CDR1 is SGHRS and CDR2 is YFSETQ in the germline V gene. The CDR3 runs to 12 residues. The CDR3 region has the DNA TGCGCCAGCAGCATGGACGGTCGCGAGCAGTACTTC. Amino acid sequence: CASSMDGREQYF.